The 15 T cell receptor beta chains below were found in one sample sequenced in a study of breast tumors, draining lymph nodes, adjacent tissues. Breast cancer patients provided tissue from their axillary draining lymph nodes. Using its own MiXCR run on the multiplex PCR reads, TCRdb lists one record per CDR3 protein. Of 100,000 to 150,000 distinct CDR3 sequences detected, 20% to 25% appear once; the ten largest clones hold more than 2.5%. The sequenced sample consisted of axillary lymph node tissue. The receptor set was obtained from a female donor with breast cancer. Some clones in this sample may be carry-over from other donors' samples.

This clonotype came up many times. This sequence joins TRBV7-2 and TRBJ1-6; D gene unclear. V lost 1 base and J lost 7, with 8 bases in between. Germline lookup yields CDR1 SGHTA and CDR2 FQGNSA. CDR3 length: 14 residues. This CDR3 reads CASSLEASNSPLHF. DNA of the CDR3: TGTGCCAGCAGCTTAGAGGCCAGCAATTCACCCCTCCACTTT.

As to this clonotype: A much larger clone is a single base away; this may be a read error. The chain recombines TRBV2 with TRBJ2-1; possible D gene TRBD2, 5 bases. The CDR3 runs to 12 residues. The germline gives CDR1 SNHLY, CDR2 FYNNEI. CDR3: CASNREANGQFF. CDR3 coding DNA: TGTGCCAGCAACCGGGAAGCCAATGGGCAGTTCTTC.

This clonotype has ten or more counts. V and J are TRBV20-1 and TRBJ2-1; D might be TRBD2 (6 bases). Germline V gives CDR1 DFQATT, CDR2 SNEGSKA (reference sequence). Trimming removed 5 bases at V and 5 bases at J, with 16 bases between. The CDR3 loop spans 14 amino acids. The CDR3 spells CSAWRDPTDNEQFF. In DNA form, the CDR3 reads TGCAGTGCTTGGCGGGACCCAACGGACAATGAGCAGTTCTTC.

The sample holds many counts of this clonotype. The chain recombines TRBV5-1 with TRBJ2-5; possibly TRBD1 for D (6 bases). Per the germline V gene, CDR1 is SGHRS and CDR2 is YFSETQ. The CDR3 covers 15 residues. V was pared by 2 bases and J by 5 bases, with 16 bases between. The CDR3 loop reads CASSFTGTIQETQYF. The CDR3 nucleotides read TGCGCCAGCAGCTTTACCGGGACAATCCAGGAGACCCAGTACTTC. Together with reference TRBV5-1 and TRBJ2-5, the CDR3 gives the full variable domain: KAGVTQTPRYLIKTRGQQVTLSCSPISGHRSVSWYQQTPGQGLQFLFEYFSETQRNKGNFPGRFSGRQFSNSRSEMNVSTLELGDSALYLCASSFTGTIQETQYFGPGTRLLVL.

This clonotype was counted a single time. A much bigger clone sits one base away, suggesting this may be a read error. The chain has TRBV6-1 and TRBJ2-7; D call uncertain. Germline CDR1 MNHNS, CDR2 SASEGT. The CDR3 covers 11 residues. CDR3 coding DNA: TGTGCCTGCAGTGAAACTATAGGAACGTGGTTC. It is translated as CACSETIGTWF.

This clonotype was seen many times. The chain couples TRBV12-3 or TRBV12-4 to TRBJ2-3; D ambiguous. V lost 2 bases and J lost 5, with 5 bases in between. This CDR3 has 12 amino acids. Here the CDR3 reads CASSLFGDTQYF. For the CDR3, the DNA is TGTGCCAGCAGTTTATTTGGAGATACGCAGTATTTT.

This clonotype was seen repeatedly, ten times or more. The CDR3 DNA sequence: TGTGCCAGCAGCTCCGATAGGGGTATGGGGCAGTACTTC. This encodes CASSSDRGMGQYF. The chain carries TRBV7-9 and TRBJ2-7; tentatively, D is TRBD1 (5 bases). CDR3 length: 13 residues. Germline V CDR1 and CDR2: SEHNR, FQNEAQ (reference sequence). V lost 4 bases and J lost 9, with 16 bases in between.

This clonotype was seen at least ten times. The rearrangement joins TRBV14 to TRBJ2-3; TRBD1 or TRBD2 may be the D gene (5 bases each). The CDR3 consists of 17 residues. CDR1 and CDR2 from the germline V gene are SGHDN and FVKESK. V was cut by 4 bases and J by 2 bases, with 19 bases left in between. CDR3 sequence reads: CASSPRLGVLSTDTQYF. Here the CDR3 DNA reads TGTGCCAGCAGCCCCAGATTGGGGGTTCTATCCACAGATACGCAGTATTTT.

This rearrangement joins TRBV28 to TRBJ2-1; 10 nucleotides align to TRBD1. The CDR3 contains 15 residues. Germline V gene lookup returns CDR1 MDHEN and CDR2 SYDVKM. J was trimmed by 7 bases and V by 4 bases; bases with no gene match: 7. DNA for the CDR3: TGTGCCAGCAGTTCTGACAGGGGGCCCGGGAATGAGCAGTTCTTC. Its translation is CASSSDRGPGNEQFF.

This clonotype was detected ten times or more. V gene TRBV20-1 combines with J gene TRBJ2-3; 15 bases align to TRBD2. V was pared by 2 bases and J by 6 bases, with 15 bases of the junction left unmatched. CDR3 size: 19 residues. The germline V gene has CDR1 DFQATT and CDR2 SNEGSKA (reference sequence). The CDR3 bases are TGCAGTGCTAGAAGCCTCACCCCGGGACTAGCGGGAGGTATGGATACGCAGTATTTT. Translated: CSARSLTPGLAGGMDTQYF.

With respect to this clonotype: One base away lies a much larger clone, so this may be a sequencing read error. Given the absence of the conserved phenylalanine or tryptophan at the CDR3 end, a read error is likely. This chain uses TRBV12-3 or TRBV12-4 with TRBJ2-5; no clear D gene. V was cut by 3 bases and J by 2 bases, with 13 bases left in between. The CDR3 sequence is 15 residues long. The CDR3, as DNA: TGTGCCAGCAGTTTCTTCACTCAGGAACAAGAGACCCAGTACCTC. Protein sequence: CASSFFTQEQETQYL.

Worth noting for this clonotype: Just one base apart from a much larger clone, this may be a read error. The gene calls are TRBV29-1 and TRBJ2-3; unclear D gene. This CDR3 has 14 residues. Germline V gene data show CDR1 as SQVTM and CDR2 as ANQGSEA. V lost 4 bases to trimming and J lost 0 bases, with 11 bases between them. The CDR3 region has the DNA TGCAGCGTTGTCGTGGACCCTAGCACAGATACGCAGTATTTT. Encoded protein: CSVVVDPSTDTQYF.

Worth noting for this clonotype: A much larger clone differs by one base, so this may be a read error. V and J are TRBV11-3 and TRBJ2-1, with unresolved D. In germline, CDR1 is SGHNT, CDR2 YENEEA. The CDR3 has 13 residues. The CDR3 loop is CANSLSDYNEQFF. CDR3 nucleotides: TGTGCCAACAGCTTAAGCGACTACAATGAGCAGTTCTTC.

Note on this clonotype: It may be a read error: a sequence one base away is much more abundant. The rearrangement uses TRBV25-1 and TRBJ2-1; TRBD2 matches 7 bases. Germline loops: CDR1 MGHDK, CDR2 SYGVNS. The CDR3 totals 15 residues. Here the CDR3 reads CASSVGGSSFNEQFF. CDR3 nucleotide sequence: TGTGCCAGCAGTGTGGGCGGGAGCTCCTTCAATGAGCAGTTCTTC. Together with reference TRBV25-1 and TRBJ2-1, the CDR3 gives the full variable domain: EADIYQTPRYLVIGTGKKITLECSQTMGHDKMYWYQQDPGMELHLIHYSYGVNSTEKGDLSSESTVSRIRTEHFPLTLESARPSHTSQYLCASSVGGSSFNEQFFGPGTRLTVL.

This clonotype was seen ten or more times. This CDR3 is CASSLAGAAYEQYF. The CDR3 DNA is TGTGCCAGCAGTTTAGCGGGCGCCGCCTACGAGCAGTACTTC. The chain joins TRBV27 to TRBJ2-7, with D possibly TRBD2 on 5 matching bases. From germline, CDR1 is MNHEY and CDR2 SMNVEV (reference sequence). V lost 2 bases and J 2 bases, leaving 10 bases between the germline ends. The CDR3 length is 14 residues.